This T cell receptor beta chain derives from a study of shared clonotypes between healthy human individuals. Study-level points and caveats: With four donors compared, about 5.2% of naive CD4 clonotypes were shared.

CDR3 length: 14 residues. The J segment lost 3 bases and the V segment lost 4 bases, leaving 5 bases of the junction unmatched. The germline V gene has CDR1 GTSNPN and CDR2 SVGIG (reference sequence). Assay execution took place at the deep level. Each cell subset's genomic DNA was divided evenly among several immunoSEQ plates. Profiled with immunoSEQ multiplex PCR; TCRdb holds only in-frame clones, not every one. The sample lists over a million clones; over 95% were seen once. As regards this clone: Its antigen is not identified.

This chain uses TRBV30 with TRBJ2-3; 9 positions agree with TRBD2. Sample: naive CD4+ T cells sorted from blood. Subset specified: CD45RA+ positively selected. The clonotype was recovered from a man in his thirties or forties in good health. The CDR3 is CAWKWLAGTDTQYF. Here the CDR3 DNA reads TGTGCCTGGAAGTGGCTAGCGGGAACAGATACGCAGTATTTT.